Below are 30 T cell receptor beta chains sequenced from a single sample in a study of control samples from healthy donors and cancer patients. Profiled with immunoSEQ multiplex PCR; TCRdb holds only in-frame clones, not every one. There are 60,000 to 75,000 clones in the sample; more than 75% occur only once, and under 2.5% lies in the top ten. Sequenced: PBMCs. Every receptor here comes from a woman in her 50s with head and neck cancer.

DNA for the CDR3: TGCGCCAGCGCAAGGGGGGCAGCTACCTACGAGCAGTACTTC. Its protein product is CASARGAATYEQYF. This sequence joins TRBV5-1 and TRBJ2-7; D could derive from TRBD1 or TRBD2 (6 bases each). CDR1 and CDR2 from the germline V gene are SGHRS and YFSETQ. Trimming removed 7 bases at V and 2 bases at J, with 16 bases between. The CDR3 contains 14 residues.

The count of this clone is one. The CDR3 DNA follows: TGTGCCAGCAGTAGAGTAGGGAGCAATTCACCCCTCCACTTT. This gives the protein CASSRVGSNSPLHF. The chain has TRBV25-1 and TRBJ1-6; D is unresolved. The CDR3 is 14 amino acids. Germline CDR1 reads MGHDK; CDR2 reads SYGVNS. Trimming stripped 5 bases from V and 7 bases from J, with 12 bases between.

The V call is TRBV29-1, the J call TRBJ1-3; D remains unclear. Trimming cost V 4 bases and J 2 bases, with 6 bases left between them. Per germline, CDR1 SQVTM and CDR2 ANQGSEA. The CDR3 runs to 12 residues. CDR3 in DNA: TGCAGCGTTGTTCAGGCTGGAAACACCATATATTTT. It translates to CSVVQAGNTIYF.

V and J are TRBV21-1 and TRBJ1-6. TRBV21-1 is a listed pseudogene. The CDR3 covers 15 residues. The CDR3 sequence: CASSKGTVYNSPLHF. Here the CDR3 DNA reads TGTGCCAGCAGCAAAGGGACGGTCTATAATTCACCCCTCCACTTT.

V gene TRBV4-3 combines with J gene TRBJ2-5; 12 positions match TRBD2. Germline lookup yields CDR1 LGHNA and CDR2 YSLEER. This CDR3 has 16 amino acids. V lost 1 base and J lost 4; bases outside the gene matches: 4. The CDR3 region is CASSQGTSGVAETQYF. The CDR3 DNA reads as TGCGCCAGCAGCCAAGGGACTAGCGGGGTGGCAGAGACCCAGTACTTC.

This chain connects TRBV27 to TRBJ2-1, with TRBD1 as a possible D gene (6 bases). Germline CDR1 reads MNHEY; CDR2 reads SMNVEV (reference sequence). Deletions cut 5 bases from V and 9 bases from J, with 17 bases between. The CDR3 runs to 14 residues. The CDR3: CASSPRKGGGEQFF. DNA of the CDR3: TGTGCCAGCAGTCCACGGAAAGGGGGTGGTGAGCAGTTCTTC.

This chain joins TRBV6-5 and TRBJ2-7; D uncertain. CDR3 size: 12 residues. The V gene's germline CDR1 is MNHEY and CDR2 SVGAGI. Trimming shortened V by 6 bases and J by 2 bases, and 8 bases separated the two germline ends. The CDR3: CASRGSTYEQYF. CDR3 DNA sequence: TGTGCCAGCAGGGGGTCCACCTACGAGCAGTACTTC.

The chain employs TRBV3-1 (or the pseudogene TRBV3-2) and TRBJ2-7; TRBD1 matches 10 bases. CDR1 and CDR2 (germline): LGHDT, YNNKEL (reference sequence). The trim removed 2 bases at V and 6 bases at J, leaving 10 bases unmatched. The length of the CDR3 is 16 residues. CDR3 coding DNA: TGTGCCAGCAGCCAAAGAGGGGGACAGGGGCAGTCCGAGCAGTACTTC. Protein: CASSQRGGQGQSEQYF.

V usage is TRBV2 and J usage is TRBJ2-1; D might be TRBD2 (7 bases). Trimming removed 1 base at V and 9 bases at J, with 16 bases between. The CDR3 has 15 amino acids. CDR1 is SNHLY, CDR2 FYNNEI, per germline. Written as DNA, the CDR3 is TGTGCCAGCAGTGAAGAAAGGGGGGGAACGGGTGAGCAGTTCTTC. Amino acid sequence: CASSEERGGTGEQFF.

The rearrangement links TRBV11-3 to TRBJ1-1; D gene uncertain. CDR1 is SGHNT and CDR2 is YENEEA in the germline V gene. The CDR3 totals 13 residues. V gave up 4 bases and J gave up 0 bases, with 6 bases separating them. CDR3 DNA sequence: TGTGCCAGCAGCTGGACGGTGAACACTGAAGCTTTCTTT. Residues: CASSWTVNTEAFF. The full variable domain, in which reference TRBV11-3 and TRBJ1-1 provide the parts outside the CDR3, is EAGVVQSPRYKIIEKKQPVAFWCNPISGHNTLYWYLQNLGQGPELLIRYENEEAVDDSQLPKDRFSAERLKGVDSTLKIQPAELGDSAVYLCASSWTVNTEAFFGQGTRLTVV.

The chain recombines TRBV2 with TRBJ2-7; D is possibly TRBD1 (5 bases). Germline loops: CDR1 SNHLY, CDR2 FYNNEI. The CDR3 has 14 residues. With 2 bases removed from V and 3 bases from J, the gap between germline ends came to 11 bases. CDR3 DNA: TGTGCCAGCAGTGAATGGAGACAGAGCTACGAGCAGTACTTC. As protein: CASSEWRQSYEQYF.

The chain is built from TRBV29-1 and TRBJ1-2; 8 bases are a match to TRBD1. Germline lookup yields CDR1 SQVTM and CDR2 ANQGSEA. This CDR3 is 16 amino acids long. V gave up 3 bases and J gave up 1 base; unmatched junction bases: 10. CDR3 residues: CSVDPGQGGYNYGYTF. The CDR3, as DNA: TGCAGCGTTGACCCCGGACAGGGCGGATATAACTATGGCTACACCTTC.

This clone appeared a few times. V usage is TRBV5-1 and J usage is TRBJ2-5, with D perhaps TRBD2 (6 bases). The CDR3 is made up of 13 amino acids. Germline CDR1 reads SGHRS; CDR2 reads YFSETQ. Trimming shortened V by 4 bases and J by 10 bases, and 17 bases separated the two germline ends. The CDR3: CASSLGATGDQYF. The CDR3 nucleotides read TGCGCCAGCAGCCTCGGGGCAACGGGGGACCAGTACTTC.

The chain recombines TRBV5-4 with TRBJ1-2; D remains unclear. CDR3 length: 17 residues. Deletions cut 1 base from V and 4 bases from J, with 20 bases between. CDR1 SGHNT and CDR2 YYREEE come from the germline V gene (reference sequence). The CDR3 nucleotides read TGTGCCAGCAGCTTGTTGATCCCACAGAGATCCCGCTATGGCTACACCTTC. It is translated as CASSLLIPQRSRYGYTF. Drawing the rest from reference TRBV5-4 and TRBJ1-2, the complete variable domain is ETGVTQSPTHLIKTRGQQVTLRCSSQSGHNTVSWYQQALGQGPQFIFQYYREEENGRGNFPPRFSGLQFPNYSSELNVNALELDDSALYLCASSLLIPQRSRYGYTFGSGTRLTVV.

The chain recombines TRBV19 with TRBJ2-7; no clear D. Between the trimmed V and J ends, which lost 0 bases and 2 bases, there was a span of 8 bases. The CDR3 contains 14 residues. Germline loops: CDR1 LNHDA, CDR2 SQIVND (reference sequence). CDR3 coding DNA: TGTGCCAGTAGTATAGACCCGAGGACCTACGAGCAGTACTTC. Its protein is CASSIDPRTYEQYF.

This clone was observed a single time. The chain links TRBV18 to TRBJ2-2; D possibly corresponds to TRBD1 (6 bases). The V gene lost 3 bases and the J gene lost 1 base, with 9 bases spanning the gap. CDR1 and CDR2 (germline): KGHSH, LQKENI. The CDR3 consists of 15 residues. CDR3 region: CASSPLGQNTGELFF. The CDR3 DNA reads TGTGCCAGCTCACCCTTGGGACAGAACACCGGGGAGCTGTTTTTT.

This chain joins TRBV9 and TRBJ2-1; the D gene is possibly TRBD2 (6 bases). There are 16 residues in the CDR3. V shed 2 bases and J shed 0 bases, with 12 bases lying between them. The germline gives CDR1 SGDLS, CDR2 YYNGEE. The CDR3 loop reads CASSVMGLSSYNEQFF. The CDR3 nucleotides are TGTGCCAGCAGCGTTATGGGACTGAGCTCCTACAATGAGCAGTTCTTC.

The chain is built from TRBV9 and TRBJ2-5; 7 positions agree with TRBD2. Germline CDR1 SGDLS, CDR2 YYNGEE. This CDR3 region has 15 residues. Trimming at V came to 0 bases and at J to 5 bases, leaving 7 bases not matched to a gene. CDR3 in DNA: TGTGCCAGCAGCGTAGCTACGGCTAGCGGTGAGACCCAGTACTTC. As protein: CASSVATASGETQYF.

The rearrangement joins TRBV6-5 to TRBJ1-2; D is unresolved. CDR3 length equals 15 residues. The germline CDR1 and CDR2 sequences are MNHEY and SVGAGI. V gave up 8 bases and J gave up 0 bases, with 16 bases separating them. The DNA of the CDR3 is TGTGCCAGCGGTCCATCAGTGCGAGCTAACTATGGCTACACCTTC. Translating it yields CASGPSVRANYGYTF.

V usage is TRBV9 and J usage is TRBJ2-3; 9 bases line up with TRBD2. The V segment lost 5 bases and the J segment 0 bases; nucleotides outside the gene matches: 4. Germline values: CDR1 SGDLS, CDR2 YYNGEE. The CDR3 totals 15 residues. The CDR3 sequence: CASSPSGGSTDTQYF. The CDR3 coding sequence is TGTGCCAGCAGTCCGAGCGGGGGGAGCACAGATACGCAGTATTTT.

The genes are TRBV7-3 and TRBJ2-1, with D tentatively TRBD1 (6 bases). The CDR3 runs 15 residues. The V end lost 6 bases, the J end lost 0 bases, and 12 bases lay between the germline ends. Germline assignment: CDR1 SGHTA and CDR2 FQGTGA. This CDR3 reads CASRERGSSYNEQFF. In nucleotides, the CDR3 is TGTGCCAGCAGGGAGAGGGGGAGCTCCTACAATGAGCAGTTCTTC. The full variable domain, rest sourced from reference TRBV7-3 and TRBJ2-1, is GAGVSQTPSNKVTEKGKYVELRCDPISGHTALYWYRQSLGQGPEFLIYFQGTGAADDSGLPNDRFFAVRPEGSVSTLKIQRTERGDSAVYLCASRERGSSYNEQFFGPGTRLTVL.

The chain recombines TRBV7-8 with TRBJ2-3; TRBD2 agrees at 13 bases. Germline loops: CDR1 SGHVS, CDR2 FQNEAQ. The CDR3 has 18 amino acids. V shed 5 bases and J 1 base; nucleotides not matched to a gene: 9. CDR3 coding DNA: TGTGCCAGCAGCCCCCGACTAGCGGGGGGCGGGGGCACAGATACGCAGTATTTT. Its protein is CASSPRLAGGGGTDTQYF.

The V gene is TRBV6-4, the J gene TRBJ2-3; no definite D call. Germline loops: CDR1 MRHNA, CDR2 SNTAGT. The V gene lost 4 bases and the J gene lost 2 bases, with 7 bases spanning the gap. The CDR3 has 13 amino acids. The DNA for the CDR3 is TGTGCCAGCAGTGTCAAATTCACAGATACGCAGTATTTT. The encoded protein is CASSVKFTDTQYF.

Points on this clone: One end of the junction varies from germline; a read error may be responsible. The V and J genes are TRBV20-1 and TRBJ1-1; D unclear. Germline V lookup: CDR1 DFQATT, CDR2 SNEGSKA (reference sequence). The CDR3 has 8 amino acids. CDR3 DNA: TGCGAGACCGGAGCCTCTCGGTTT. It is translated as CETGASRF.

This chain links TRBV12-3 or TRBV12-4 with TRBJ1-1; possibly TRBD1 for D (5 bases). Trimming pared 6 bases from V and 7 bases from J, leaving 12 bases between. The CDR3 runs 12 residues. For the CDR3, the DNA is TGTGCCAGCAGAGGGGAGTTAAATGAAGCTTTCTTT. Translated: CASRGELNEAFF.

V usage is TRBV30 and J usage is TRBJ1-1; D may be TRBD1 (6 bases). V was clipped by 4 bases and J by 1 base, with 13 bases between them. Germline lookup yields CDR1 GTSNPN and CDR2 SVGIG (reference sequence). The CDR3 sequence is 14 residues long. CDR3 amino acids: CAWNPDRPNTEAFF. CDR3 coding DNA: TGTGCCTGGAACCCGGACAGACCGAACACTGAAGCTTTCTTT.

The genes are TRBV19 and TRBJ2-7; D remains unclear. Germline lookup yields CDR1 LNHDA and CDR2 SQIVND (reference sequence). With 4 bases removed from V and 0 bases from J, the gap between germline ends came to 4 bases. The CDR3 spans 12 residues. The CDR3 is CASSTNSYEQYF. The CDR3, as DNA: TGTGCCAGTAGTACAAACTCCTACGAGCAGTACTTC. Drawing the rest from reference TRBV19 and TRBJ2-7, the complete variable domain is DGGITQSPKYLFRKEGQNVTLSCEQNLNHDAMYWYRQDPGQGLRLIYYSQIVNDFQKGDIAEGYSVSREKKESFPLTVTSAQKNPTAFYLCASSTNSYEQYFGPGTRLTVT.

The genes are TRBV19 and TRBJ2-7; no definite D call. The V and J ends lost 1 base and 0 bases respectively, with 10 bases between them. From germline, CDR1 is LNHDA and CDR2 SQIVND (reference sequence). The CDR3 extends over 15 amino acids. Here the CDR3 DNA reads TGTGCCAGTAGTATAGCGGCAGGCCGCTCCTACGAGCAGTACTTC. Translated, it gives CASSIAAGRSYEQYF.

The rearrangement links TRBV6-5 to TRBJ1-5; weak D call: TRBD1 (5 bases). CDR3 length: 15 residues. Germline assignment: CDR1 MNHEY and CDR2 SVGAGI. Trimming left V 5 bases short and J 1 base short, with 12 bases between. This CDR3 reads CASSPGTTSNQPQHF. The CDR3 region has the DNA TGTGCCAGCAGTCCGGGGACGACGAGCAATCAGCCCCAGCATTTT.

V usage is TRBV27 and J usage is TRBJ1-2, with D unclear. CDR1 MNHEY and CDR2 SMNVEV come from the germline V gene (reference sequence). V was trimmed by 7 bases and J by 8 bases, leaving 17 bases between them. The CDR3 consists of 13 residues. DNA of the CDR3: TGTGCCAGCACCACAGCTAGGGAGCGAGGCTACACCTTC. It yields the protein CASTTARERGYTF.